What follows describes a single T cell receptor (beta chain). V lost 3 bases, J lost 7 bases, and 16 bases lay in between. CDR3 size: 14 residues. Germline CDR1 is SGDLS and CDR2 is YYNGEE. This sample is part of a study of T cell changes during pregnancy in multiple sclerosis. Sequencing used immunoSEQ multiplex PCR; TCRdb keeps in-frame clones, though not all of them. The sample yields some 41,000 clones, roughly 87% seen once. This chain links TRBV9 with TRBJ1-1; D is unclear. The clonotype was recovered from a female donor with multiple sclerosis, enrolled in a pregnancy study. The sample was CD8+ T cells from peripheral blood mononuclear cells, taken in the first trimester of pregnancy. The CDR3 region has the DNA TGTGCCAGCAGCGCGACTCCATTCACCGGTGAAGCTTTCTTT. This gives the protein CASSATPFTGEAFF.